This entry lists 18 T cell receptor beta chains sequenced from one sample in a study of T cell repertoires in cytomegalovirus infection. Using its own MiXCR run on the reads, TCRdb lists one record per CDR3 protein. The sample records roughly 760,000 distinct CDR3 sequences, roughly 36% being singletons. The source material was PBMCs. The receptor source for this set is a human donor in good health (CMV status not recorded). Some clones in this sample may be carry-over from other donors' samples.

The chain uses TRBV23-1 and TRBJ2-6; 8 positions match TRBD1. TRBV23-1 is filed as an ORF, its function uncertain. This CDR3 has 20 amino acids. With 8 bases clipped from V and 2 bases from J, the junction kept 20 bases outside the gene matches. CDR3 loop: CASLDEEEDRASPGANVLTF. CDR3 DNA sequence: TGCGCCAGCTTAGACGAGGAAGAGGACAGGGCTTCCCCTGGGGCCAACGTCCTGACTTTC.

The chain is built from TRBV12-3 or TRBV12-4 and TRBJ2-4; D is undetermined. This CDR3 region has 12 residues. V gave up 1 base and J gave up 6 bases, with 4 bases separating them. The DNA for the CDR3 is TGTGCCAGCAGTTTAGGGGCAAACATTCAGTACTTC. Amino acids: CASSLGANIQYF.

In this sample, this clonotype turned up a few times. This sequence joins TRBV28 and TRBJ1-1, with D possibly matching TRBD1 (5 bases). V lost 10 bases, J lost 3 bases, and 27 bases lay in between. Germline values: CDR1 MDHEN, CDR2 SYDVKM. The CDR3 spans 17 residues. The CDR3 loop reads CATQILRGGITDTEAFF. Written as DNA, the CDR3 is TGTGCCACCCAGATCCTCCGGGGGGGAATAACGGACACTGAAGCTTTCTTT.

The chain links TRBV28 to TRBJ1-5; 8 bases are a match to TRBD1. With 2 bases clipped from V and 11 bases from J, the junction kept 11 bases outside the gene matches. Germline V lookup: CDR1 MDHEN, CDR2 SYDVKM. The length of the CDR3 is 15 residues. The CDR3 sequence: CASSLVTGGSGSQHF. The DNA for the CDR3 is TGTGCCAGCAGTTTAGTTACAGGGGGTTCTGGATCCCAGCATTTT.

This clonotype was recorded a few times. The V gene is TRBV12-3 or TRBV12-4, the J gene TRBJ1-1; D not resolved. This CDR3 spans 15 amino acids. Trimming pared 0 bases from V and 5 bases from J, leaving 13 bases between. CDR3 in DNA: TGTGCCAGCAGTTTAGCCGATCGTACTGGGACTGAAGCTTTCTTT. This gives the protein CASSLADRTGTEAFF.

This clonotype was detected a few times. The chain carries TRBV28 and TRBJ1-2; 7 bases align to TRBD1. The J segment lost 7 bases and the V segment lost 3 bases, leaving 5 bases of the junction unmatched. The CDR3 is 13 amino acids. Germline V gene sequence: CDR1 MDHEN, CDR2 SYDVKM. The CDR3 nucleotides are TGTGCCAGCAGTTTCAGGGGGACCTCTGGCTACACCTTC. It is translated as CASSFRGTSGYTF.

V gene TRBV28 combines with J gene TRBJ2-1; no reliable D call. Germline CDR1 MDHEN, CDR2 SYDVKM. This CDR3 has 16 residues. V lost 4 bases and J lost 0, with 13 bases in between. CDR3 residues: CASSSRTAISYNEQFF. DNA of the CDR3: TGTGCCAGCAGTTCCCGGACCGCGATCTCCTACAATGAGCAGTTCTTC.

The chain links TRBV28 to TRBJ1-5, with D maybe TRBD1 (6 bases). This CDR3 contains 18 residues. The ends were cut back, 5 bases at V and 7 bases at J, with 27 bases in the middle. The V gene's germline CDR1 is MDHEN and CDR2 SYDVKM. The CDR3 nucleotides read TGTGCCAGCAGTAAACCCTATTCTGGGACATGGGTGAAGCAGCCCCAGCATTTT. As protein: CASSKPYSGTWVKQPQHF.

This clonotype has just a few counts. The V gene is TRBV4-1, the J gene TRBJ1-1; no clear D. CDR1 and CDR2 (germline): MGHRA, YSYEKL. Trimming pared 1 base from V and 0 bases from J, leaving 6 bases between. The CDR3 runs to 14 residues. CDR3: CASSQGQLNTEAFF. The CDR3 DNA is TGCGCCAGCAGCCAAGGTCAACTGAACACTGAAGCTTTCTTT.

In DNA, the CDR3 is TGTGCCAGTAGTATTCATGACAGGGCGAATCAGCCCCAGCATTTT. This sequence encodes CASSIHDRANQPQHF. This chain connects TRBV19 to TRBJ1-5, with 7 bases lining up with TRBD1. With 3 bases clipped from V and 4 bases from J, the junction kept 6 bases outside the gene matches. CDR3 length: 15 amino acids. Germline CDR1 reads LNHDA; CDR2 reads SQIVND (reference sequence).

About this clonotype: The junction differs from germline at one of its ends, possibly a read error. The chain recombines TRBV5-3 with TRBJ1-2; 9 bases line up with TRBD1. TRBV5-3 falls under the ORF class, with uncertain function. The CDR3 sequence is 16 residues long. CDR3: CASSLVGQGLGYGYTF. The CDR3, as DNA: TGTGCCAGCAGCTTGGTGGGACAGGGTTTGGGATATGGCTACACCTTC.

This clonotype has ten or more counts. The chain recombines TRBV7-3 with TRBJ2-2; 8 bases line up with TRBD1. V lost 5 bases, J lost 6 bases, and 2 bases stayed unmatched. The CDR3 length is 13 residues. Germline CDR1 SGHTA, CDR2 FQGTGA. The CDR3 here is CASSRDRSGELFF. The DNA of the CDR3 is TGTGCCAGCAGCCGGGACAGGTCCGGGGAGCTGTTTTTT.

This chain links TRBV7-2 with TRBJ2-5; D is uncertain. V shed 5 bases and J shed 8 bases, with 15 bases lying between them. CDR3 length equals 13 residues. Germline V gene sequence: CDR1 SGHTA, CDR2 FQGNSA. CDR3 DNA sequence: TGTGCCAGCAGCCCCCCCATGAAGAGTACCCAGTACTTC. This gives the protein CASSPPMKSTQYF.

The chain carries TRBV2 and TRBJ1-2, with D unresolved. The CDR3 spans 16 residues. Deletions cut 8 bases from V and 2 bases from J, with 21 bases between. Germline V gives CDR1 SNHLY, CDR2 FYNNEI. CDR3 DNA sequence: TGTGCCAGCGAGACGGTCGCCAACTCCGAGAACTATGGCTACACCTTC. It is translated as CASETVANSENYGYTF. Looking up the rest from reference TRBV2 and TRBJ1-2 gives the full variable domain: EPEVTQTPSHQVTQMGQEVILRCVPISNHLYFYWYRQILGQKVEFLVSFYNNEISEKSEIFDDQFSVERPDGSNFTLKIRSTKLEDSAMYFCASETVANSENYGYTFGSGTRLTVV.

V gene TRBV12-3 or TRBV12-4 combines with J gene TRBJ1-6; weak D call: TRBD1 (5 bases). CDR3 length equals 13 residues. The germline V and J ends were trimmed by 4 bases and 11 bases, with 12 bases remaining between them. CDR3 nucleotide sequence: TGTGCCAGCAGTTATGGAGGGGTCCCACCCCTCCACTTT. Translation gives CASSYGGVPPLHF.

The J gene is TRBJ1-1, the V gene TRBV4-1; D gene uncertain. Germline CDR1 and CDR2: MGHRA and YSYEKL. V was shortened by 1 base and J by 2 bases, with 17 bases between the two germline ends. The CDR3 contains 17 residues. The CDR3 spells CASSQAAPTKFNTEAFF. The CDR3 DNA is TGCGCCAGCAGCCAAGCTGCCCCCACCAAATTCAACACTGAAGCTTTCTTT.

This clonotype was recorded a few times. The chain uses TRBV7-9 and TRBJ2-3; D is unresolved. Trimming cost V 1 base and J 6 bases, with 8 bases left between them. Germline CDR1 and CDR2: SEHNR and FQNEAQ (reference sequence). The CDR3 sequence is 13 residues long. The CDR3 nucleotides are TGTGCCAGCAGCTTAGGTAAAGGGGATACGCAGTATTTT. Encoded protein: CASSLGKGDTQYF.

This clonotype was detected a few times. The genes are TRBV7-6 and TRBJ1-2; D is undetermined. This CDR3 is built from 13 residues. Germline CDR1 and CDR2: SGHVS and FNYEAQ. V was trimmed by 5 bases and J by 8 bases, leaving 15 bases between them. In nucleotides, the CDR3 is TGTGCCAGCAGCCATCCGGATGCCCGCGGCTACACCTTC. Its translation is CASSHPDARGYTF. The full variable domain, in which reference TRBV7-6 and TRBJ1-2 provide the parts outside the CDR3, is GAGVSQSPRYKVTKRGQDVALRCDPISGHVSLYWYRQALGQGPEFLTYFNYEAQQDKSGLPNDRFSAERPEGSISTLTIQRTEQRDSAMYRCASSHPDARGYTFGSGTRLTVV.